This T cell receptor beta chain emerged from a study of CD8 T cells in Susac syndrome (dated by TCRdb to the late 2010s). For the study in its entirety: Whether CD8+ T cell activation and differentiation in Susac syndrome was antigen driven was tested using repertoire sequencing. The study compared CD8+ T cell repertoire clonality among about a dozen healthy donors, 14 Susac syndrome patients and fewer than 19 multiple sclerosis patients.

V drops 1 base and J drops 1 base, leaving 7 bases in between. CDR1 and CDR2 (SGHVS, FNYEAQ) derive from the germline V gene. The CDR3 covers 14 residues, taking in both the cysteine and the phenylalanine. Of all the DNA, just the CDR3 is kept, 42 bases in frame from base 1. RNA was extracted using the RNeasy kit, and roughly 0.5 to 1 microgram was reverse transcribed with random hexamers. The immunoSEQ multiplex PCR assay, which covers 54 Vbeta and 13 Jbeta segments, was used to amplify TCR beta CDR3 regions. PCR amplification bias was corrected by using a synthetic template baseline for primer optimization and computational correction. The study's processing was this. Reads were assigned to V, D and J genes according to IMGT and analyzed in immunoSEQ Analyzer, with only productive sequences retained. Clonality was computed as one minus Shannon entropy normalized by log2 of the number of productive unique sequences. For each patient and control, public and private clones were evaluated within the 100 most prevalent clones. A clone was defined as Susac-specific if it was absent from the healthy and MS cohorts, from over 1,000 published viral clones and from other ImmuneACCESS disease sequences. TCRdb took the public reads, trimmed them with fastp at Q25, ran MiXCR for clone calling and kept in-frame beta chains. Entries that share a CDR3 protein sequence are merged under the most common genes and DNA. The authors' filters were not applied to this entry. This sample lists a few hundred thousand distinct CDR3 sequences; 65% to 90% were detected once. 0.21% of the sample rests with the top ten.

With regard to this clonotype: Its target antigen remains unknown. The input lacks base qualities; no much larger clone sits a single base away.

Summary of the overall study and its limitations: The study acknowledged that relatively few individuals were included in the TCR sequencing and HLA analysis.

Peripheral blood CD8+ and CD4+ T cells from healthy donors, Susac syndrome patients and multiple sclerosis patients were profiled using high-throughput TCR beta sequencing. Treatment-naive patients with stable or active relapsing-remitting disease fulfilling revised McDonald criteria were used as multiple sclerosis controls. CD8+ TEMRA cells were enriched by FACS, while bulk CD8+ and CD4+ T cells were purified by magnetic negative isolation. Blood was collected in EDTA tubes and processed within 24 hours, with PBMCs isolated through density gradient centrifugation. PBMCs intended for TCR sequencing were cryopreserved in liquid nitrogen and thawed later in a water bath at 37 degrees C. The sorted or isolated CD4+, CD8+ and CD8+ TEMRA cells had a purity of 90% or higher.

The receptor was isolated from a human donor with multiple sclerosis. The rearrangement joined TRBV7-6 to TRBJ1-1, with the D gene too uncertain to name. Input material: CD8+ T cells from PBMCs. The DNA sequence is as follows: TGTGCCAGCAGCTTAGTGCCGACGAACACTGAAGCTTTCTTT. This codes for CASSLVPTNTEAFF.